The 11 T cell receptor beta chains below come from one sample, sequenced in a study of molecular identifiers for immune sequencing clone quantification. One entry per CDR3 protein results from TCRdb running MiXCR on the PCR reads. The table has about 40,000 distinct CDR3 sequences, 15% to 20% seen once. The sequenced material came from naive CD8+ T cells from blood, with Jurkat cell RNA spiked in. As to subset: FACS-sorted CD8+CD4-CCR7+CD45RA+ naive T cells. The receptors stem from a human donor in good health. Some libraries in this study had Jurkat cell RNA spiked in.

This clonotype occurred many times. The gene calls are TRBV20-1 and TRBJ2-3; D gene uncertain. The CDR3 sequence is 13 residues long. V was cut by 1 base and J by 1 base, with 6 bases left in between. Germline V gives CDR1 DFQATT, CDR2 SNEGSKA (reference sequence). The CDR3 protein is CSARVRGTDTQYF. The DNA for the CDR3 is TGCAGTGCTAGAGTCCGAGGCACAGATACGCAGTATTTT.

Regarding this clonotype: The final CDR3 position lacks the conserved phenylalanine or tryptophan, pointing to a likely read error. The genes are TRBV23-1 and TRBJ2-1; D is possibly TRBD1 (6 bases). TRBV23-1 is an ORF for which the function is uncertain. This CDR3 region has 15 residues. Trimming removed 2 bases from V and 5 bases from J, with 13 bases in between. The CDR3 reads CASSQPPRTDNEQFL. For the CDR3, the DNA is TGCGCCAGCAGTCAACCGCCCCGGACAGACAATGAGCAGTTCCTC.

DNA of the CDR3: TGTGCCAGCAGCTTCCCATTCGGACCGATCGGGGAGCTGTTTTTT. Translating gives CASSFPFGPIGELFF. The V call is TRBV7-9, the J call TRBJ2-2; D is unresolved. The CDR3 totals 15 residues. V was clipped by 3 bases and J by 7 bases, with 15 bases between them. Germline V CDR1 and CDR2: SEHNR, FQNEAQ (reference sequence).

In regard to this clonotype: This sequence may be a read error, since a much larger clone differs from it by one base. The chain has TRBV19 and TRBJ2-2; D unclear. V lost 8 bases to trimming and J lost 4 bases, with 8 bases between them. Per the germline V gene, CDR1 is LNHDA and CDR2 is SQIVND (reference sequence). The CDR3 has 12 residues. CDR3 residues: CASGKLTGELFF. Written as DNA, the CDR3 is TGTGCCAGTGGTAAACTCACCGGGGAGCTGTTTTTT.

The rearrangement joins TRBV9 to TRBJ2-2; TRBD1 agrees at 8 bases. The germline V gene encodes CDR1 SGDLS and CDR2 YYNGEE. Trimming took 1 base from V and 6 from J; bases not matched to a gene: 2. The CDR3 is 14 amino acids. CDR3 nucleotides: TGTGCCAGCAGCGTAATACAGGGGGCCGGGGAGCTGTTTTTT. Protein product: CASSVIQGAGELFF.

This clonotype showed up just a few times. A much larger clone sits a single nucleotide away, making a read error possible. This chain links TRBV27 with TRBJ2-7, with D perhaps matching TRBD1 or TRBD2 (7 bases each). The CDR3 runs 15 residues. Germline V gene data show CDR1 as MNHEY and CDR2 as SMNVEV (reference sequence). CDR3 DNA: TGTGCCAGCAGTCCCCGACAGGGAGGGGTCGGAGAGCGGTACTTC. Translated: CASSPRQGGVGERYF.

Concerning this clonotype: It may be a read error: a sequence one base away is much more abundant. This chain links TRBV5-4 with TRBJ2-7; maybe TRBD1 (6 bases). The V end was cut by 7 bases, the J end by 9 bases, with 14 bases between. The germline V gene encodes CDR1 SGHNT and CDR2 YYREEE (reference sequence). The CDR3 has 11 residues. CDR3 sequence reads: CASGVAGVQYF. The CDR3 nucleotides are TGTGCCAGCGGCGTTGCAGGGGTGCAGTACTTC.

In this sample, this clonotype turned up many times. The V and J genes are TRBV27 and TRBJ2-3; possibly TRBD2 for D (6 bases). The CDR3 runs 17 residues. Trimming shortened V by 6 bases and J by 0 bases, and 19 bases separated the two germline ends. CDR1 and CDR2 from the germline V gene are MNHEY and SMNVEV (reference sequence). The CDR3 region has the DNA TGTGCCAGCAGCCACGTCCCCGGACTACAAAGCACAGATACGCAGTATTTT. Translating gives CASSHVPGLQSTDTQYF.

Concerning this clonotype itself: This may arise from a read error, as a much more abundant clone is one base away. The chain couples TRBV6-2 or TRBV6-3 to TRBJ2-3; 13 bases align to TRBD2. This CDR3 has 20 residues. V was pared by 2 bases and J by 5 bases, with 16 bases of the junction left unmatched. CDR1 and CDR2 (germline): MNHEY, SVGEGT. Here the CDR3 reads CASSYPYSILAGGPRDTQYF. CDR3 nucleotide sequence: TGTGCCAGCAGTTACCCTTACTCGATACTAGCGGGAGGGCCGAGAGATACGCAGTATTTT.

This clonotype was counted a single time. This chain uses TRBV7-6 with TRBJ2-5, with a weak D call TRBD2 (5 bases). This CDR3 comprises 15 residues. Trimming stripped 2 bases from V and 5 bases from J, with 15 bases between. The germline gives CDR1 SGHVS, CDR2 FNYEAQ. The CDR3: CASSLMSGRSETQYF. In nucleotides, the CDR3 is TGTGCCAGCAGCTTAATGAGCGGACGGAGTGAGACCCAGTACTTC.

This clonotype was picked up many times. This chain joins TRBV20-1 and TRBJ1-5; D unclear. Germline V CDR1 and CDR2: DFQATT, SNEGSKA (reference sequence). Trimming shortened V by 0 bases and J by 0 bases, and 9 bases separated the two germline ends. CDR3 length: 15 amino acids. CDR3 protein: CSARETALSNQPQHF. For the CDR3, the DNA is TGCAGTGCTAGAGAAACGGCTCTTAGCAATCAGCCCCAGCATTTT.